These 23 T cell receptor beta chains were all obtained from the same sample, sequenced in a study of T cell changes during pregnancy in multiple sclerosis. Using immunoSEQ multiplex PCR, the repertoire was profiled, and TCRdb retains in-frame clones only, with some absent. The top ten clones hold approximately 6.1% of a sample with tens of thousands of clones, approximately 90% of them seen once. Sequenced material: CD8+ T cells from peripheral blood mononuclear cells, taken in the second trimester of pregnancy. The origin of the receptors is a female donor with multiple sclerosis, enrolled in a pregnancy study.

The chain carries TRBV28 and TRBJ2-6; D remains unclear. Germline V lookup: CDR1 MDHEN, CDR2 SYDVKM. This CDR3 contains 17 residues. V was trimmed by 3 bases and J by 0 bases, leaving 12 bases between them. The CDR3 region has the DNA TGTGCCAGCAGTTTGGCAGGTTCTCGCTCTGGGGCCAACGTCCTGACTTTC. Its protein is CASSLAGSRSGANVLTF. Full variable domain (outside the CDR3, taken from reference TRBV28 and TRBJ2-6): DVKVTQSSRYLVKRTGEKVFLECVQDMDHENMFWYRQDPGLGLRLIYFSYDVKMKEKGDIPEGYSVSREKKERFSLILESASTNQTSMYLCASSLAGSRSGANVLTFGAGSRLTVL.

This clone was counted a few times. This chain uses TRBV6-1 with TRBJ2-1; TRBD2 might be the D (5 bases). V gave up 3 bases and J gave up 7 bases, with 16 bases separating them. CDR1 is MNHNS, CDR2 SASEGT, per germline. The CDR3 extends over 15 amino acids. The CDR3 sequence: CASSEGDWNSNEQFF. The CDR3 coding sequence is TGTGCCAGCAGTGAGGGAGACTGGAATTCAAATGAGCAGTTCTTC.

This chain joins TRBV6-6 and TRBJ1-5; weak D call: TRBD1 (6 bases). The V gene's germline CDR1 is MNHNY and CDR2 SVGAGI (reference sequence). The CDR3 totals 16 residues. V shed 8 bases and J shed 0 bases, with 17 bases lying between them. The CDR3 spells CASGTRQAYSNQPQHF. The DNA of the CDR3 is TGTGCCAGCGGTACTCGACAGGCATATAGCAATCAGCCCCAGCATTTT.

The chain uses TRBV4-3 and TRBJ2-7; 10 bases fit TRBD1. CDR1 and CDR2 (germline): LGHNA, YSLEER. V was clipped by 5 bases and J by 5 bases; unmatched bases: 6. The CDR3 is 14 amino acids. The CDR3 is CASSEDRGNNEQYF. For the CDR3, the DNA is TGCGCCAGCAGCGAGGACAGGGGGAACAACGAGCAGTACTTC.

The gene calls are TRBV5-1 and TRBJ2-1, with TRBD2 identical over 10 bases. The germline CDR1 and CDR2 sequences are SGHRS and YFSETQ. V gave up 2 bases and J gave up 7 bases; unmatched junction bases: 0. This CDR3 region has 13 residues. CDR3 sequence (DNA): TGCGCCAGCAGCTTTAGCGGGGGGAATGAGCAGTTCTTC. Translation: CASSFSGGNEQFF.

The chain is built from TRBV4-2 and TRBJ1-1, with a weak D call TRBD1 (5 bases). The CDR3 runs to 15 residues. Trimming left V 0 bases short and J 3 bases short, with 11 bases between. In germline, CDR1 is LGHNA, CDR2 YNFKEQ. The chain's CDR3 is CASSQEPGTYTEAFF. The CDR3 region has the DNA TGTGCCAGCAGCCAAGAACCAGGGACTTACACTGAAGCTTTCTTT.

V is TRBV4-1 and J is TRBJ1-4; 7 bases are shared with TRBD1. The CDR3 sequence is 16 residues long. V lost 0 bases and J lost 6; bases outside the gene matches: 7. The germline CDR1 and CDR2 sequences are MGHRA and YSYEKL. The CDR3 coding sequence is TGCGCCAGCAGCCAAGATGGGGCAGGGGGGTATGAAAAACTGTTTTTT. Its translation: CASSQDGAGGYEKLFF.

This sequence joins TRBV19 and TRBJ2-2; 7 nucleotides match TRBD1. From germline, CDR1 is LNHDA and CDR2 SQIVND (reference sequence). This CDR3 has 13 amino acids. Trimming cost V 11 bases and J 6 bases; bases outside gene matches: 9. The CDR3 sequence is CAGGGQGAGELFF. DNA of the CDR3: TGTGCCGGCGGTGGGCAGGGGGCCGGGGAGCTGTTTTTT.

The gene calls are TRBV29-1 and TRBJ2-1, with 13 bases aligning to TRBD2. CDR1 SQVTM and CDR2 ANQGSEA come from the germline V gene. V lost 4 bases and J lost 6; bases outside the gene matches: 0. This CDR3 has 13 residues. This chain's CDR3 is CSVGLAGGNEQFF. Here the CDR3 DNA reads TGCAGCGTTGGACTAGCGGGAGGCAATGAGCAGTTCTTC.

V and J are TRBV6-4 and TRBJ2-3, with TRBD2 matching 7 bases. The V gene end was trimmed by 2 bases and the J gene end by 3 bases; junction bases not matched to a gene: 8. There are 16 residues in the CDR3. CDR1 and CDR2 from the germline V gene are MRHNA and SNTAGT. This CDR3 is CASSDGAGEGTDTQYF. CDR3 nucleotides: TGTGCCAGCAGTGACGGGGCGGGAGAAGGAACAGATACGCAGTATTTT.

The sample holds a few counts of this clone. This rearrangement joins TRBV27 to TRBJ2-1; 9 bases line up with TRBD1. CDR1 and CDR2 (germline): MNHEY, SMNVEV (reference sequence). V trimming: 2 bases; J trimming: 10 bases; junction bases outside the gene matches: 3. This CDR3 region has 13 residues. CDR3 in DNA: TGTGCCAGCAGTTTAGGGACAGGGACGGAGCAGTTCTTC. It encodes CASSLGTGTEQFF.

The chain employs TRBV27 and TRBJ2-1; 7 positions match TRBD2. This CDR3 contains 17 residues. The germline gives CDR1 MNHEY, CDR2 SMNVEV (reference sequence). The V gene end was trimmed by 1 base and the J gene end by 0 bases; junction bases not matched to a gene: 6. In nucleotides, the CDR3 is TGTGCCAGCAGTTTATTTGCTAGCGGTGGCTCCTACAATGAGCAGTTCTTC. Translating gives CASSLFASGGSYNEQFF.

This chain links TRBV4-1 with TRBJ1-5; TRBD1 agrees at 7 bases. CDR3 length: 15 amino acids. V lost 0 bases to trimming and J lost 4 bases; unmatched junction nucleotides: 3. Germline V CDR1 and CDR2: MGHRA, YSYEKL. In DNA, the CDR3 is TGCGCCAGCAGCCAAGAACAGGGGCTAAATCAGCCCCAGCATTTT. Translated, it gives CASSQEQGLNQPQHF.

The gene calls are TRBV7-2 and TRBJ2-7; D may be TRBD1 (5 bases). Trimming removed 3 bases from V and 0 bases from J, with 12 bases in between. Germline CDR1 is SGHTA and CDR2 is FQGNSA. This CDR3 region has 15 residues. CDR3 sequence reads: CASSFDSSPSYEQYF. The CDR3 DNA follows: TGTGCCAGCAGCTTTGACAGCTCTCCCTCCTACGAGCAGTACTTC.

J is TRBJ2-1 and V is TRBV9; 10 nucleotides match TRBD2. The CDR3 is 16 residues long. CDR1 is SGDLS, CDR2 YYNGEE, per germline. V lost 1 base, J lost 4 bases, and 5 bases stayed unmatched. CDR3 sequence (DNA): TGTGCCAGCAGCGTAAACCTAGCGGGAGCTTACAATGAGCAGTTCTTC. Translation: CASSVNLAGAYNEQFF.

The chain links TRBV27 to TRBJ2-1; possible D gene TRBD2, 5 bases. The CDR3 consists of 12 residues. Trimming removed 5 bases at V and 9 bases at J, with 11 bases between. Looked up from germline, CDR1 is MNHEY and CDR2 is SMNVEV (reference sequence). The CDR3 here is CASSVGNTEQFF. Written as DNA, the CDR3 is TGTGCCAGCAGTGTCGGGAACACTGAGCAGTTCTTC.

The rearrangement links TRBV6-4 to TRBJ2-5; 10 bases agree with TRBD1. This CDR3 comprises 16 residues. Looked up from germline, CDR1 is MRHNA and CDR2 is SNTAGT. Trimming removed 6 bases from V and 5 bases from J; junction bases left unmatched: 12. CDR3 sequence (DNA): TGTGCCAGCAGCCCAACCGGGACAGGGGCGGCGGAGACCCAGTACTTC. Its translation is CASSPTGTGAAETQYF.

In DNA form, the CDR3 reads TGTGCCAGCAGCTTGGTGGCGGAGGGGTACGAGCAGTACTTC. Its translation is CASSLVAEGYEQYF. The chain has TRBV7-2 and TRBJ2-7; the D gene is possibly TRBD2 (6 bases). Germline CDR1 reads SGHTA; CDR2 reads FQGNSA. V lost 3 bases to trimming and J lost 4 bases, with 13 bases between them. The CDR3 contains 14 residues. Full variable domain (rest looked up from reference TRBV7-2 and TRBJ2-7): GAGVSQSPSNKVTEKGKDVELRCDPISGHTALYWYRQSLGQGLEFLIYFQGNSAPDKSGLPSDRFSAERTGGSVSTLTIQRTQQEDSAVYLCASSLVAEGYEQYFGPGTRLTVT.

The V gene is TRBV27, the J gene TRBJ2-7; D is undetermined. Germline assignment: CDR1 MNHEY and CDR2 SMNVEV (reference sequence). The CDR3 loop spans 13 amino acids. Trimming took off 3 bases at V and 4 bases at J, with 10 bases between the two ends. The CDR3 here is CASSFGRSYEQYF. For the CDR3, the DNA is TGTGCCAGCAGTTTTGGTAGATCATACGAGCAGTACTTC.

This clone was observed a single time. The chain joins TRBV27 to TRBJ2-1; D may be TRBD2 (5 bases). Germline-derived CDR1 and CDR2 are MNHEY and SMNVEV (reference sequence). This CDR3 comprises 14 residues. V gave up 9 bases and J gave up 6 bases, with 18 bases separating them. CDR3 DNA: TGTGCCAGTCTTACTAGGACCGAGCCCAATGAGCAGTTCTTC. Translated, it gives CASLTRTEPNEQFF.

This chain uses TRBV4-1 with TRBJ1-1; D is uncertain. V gave up 1 base and J gave up 1 base, with 7 bases separating them. CDR3 length: 14 amino acids. Germline values: CDR1 MGHRA, CDR2 YSYEKL. CDR3 DNA: TGCGCCAGCAGCCAAGTTCCGGGGAACACTGAAGCTTTCTTT. This translates into CASSQVPGNTEAFF.

The rearrangement links TRBV7-2 to TRBJ2-3; 7 nucleotides align to TRBD2. J gave up 4 bases and V 2 bases, and 6 bases lay outside the gene matches. The CDR3 consists of 15 residues. Germline lookup yields CDR1 SGHTA and CDR2 FQGNSA. The CDR3 loop is CASSLSSSGADTQYF. CDR3 DNA: TGTGCCAGCAGCTTAAGTTCTAGCGGAGCAGATACGCAGTATTTT.

This clone was detected only once. The chain recombines TRBV4-2 with TRBJ2-1; TRBD2 agrees at 13 bases. Germline values: CDR1 LGHNA, CDR2 YNFKEQ. J lost 8 bases, V lost 0 bases, and 7 bases had no gene match. CDR3 length equals 17 residues. The CDR3 region has the DNA TGTGCCAGCAGCCAAGAGGGTGGGACTAGCGGGATCTATGAGCAGTTCTTC. Its protein product is CASSQEGGTSGIYEQFF.